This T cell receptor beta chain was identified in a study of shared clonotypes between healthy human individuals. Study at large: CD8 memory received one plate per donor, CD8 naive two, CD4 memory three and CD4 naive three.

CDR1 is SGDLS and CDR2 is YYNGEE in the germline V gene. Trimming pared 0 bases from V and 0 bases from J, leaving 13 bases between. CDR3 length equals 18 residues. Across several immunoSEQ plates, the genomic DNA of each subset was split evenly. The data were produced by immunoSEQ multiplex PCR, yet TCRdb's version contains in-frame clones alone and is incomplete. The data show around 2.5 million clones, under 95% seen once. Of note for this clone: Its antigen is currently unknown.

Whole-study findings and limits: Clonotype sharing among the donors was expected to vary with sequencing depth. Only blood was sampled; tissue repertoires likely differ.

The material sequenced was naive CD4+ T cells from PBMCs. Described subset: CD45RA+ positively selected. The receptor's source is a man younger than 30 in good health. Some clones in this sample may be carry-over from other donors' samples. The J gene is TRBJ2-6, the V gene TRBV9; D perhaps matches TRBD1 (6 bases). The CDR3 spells CASSVVPGDPSGANVLTF. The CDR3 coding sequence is TGTGCCAGCAGCGTAGTACCAGGGGACCCCTCTGGGGCCAACGTCCTGACTTTC. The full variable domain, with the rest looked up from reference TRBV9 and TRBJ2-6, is DSGVTQTPKHLITATGQRVTLRCSPRSGDLSVYWYQQSLDQGLQFLIQYYNGEERAKGNILERFSAQQFPDLHSELNLSSLELGDSALYFCASSVVPGDPSGANVLTFGAGSRLTVL.